The following is a TCR beta chain sequence with its context. PBMC sampling occurred before vaccination, two weeks after the third dose, and at progression. The CDR3 is 11 residues long. Germline loops: CDR1 MNHNS, CDR2 SASEGT. The germline V and J ends were trimmed by 11 bases and 4 bases, with 11 bases remaining between them. These data originate in a study of glioma-infiltrating T cells after dendritic cell vaccination. Background on the study: Three intradermal dendritic cell vaccine injections were given every two weeks.

Profiling relied on immunoSEQ multiplex PCR, and the TCRdb table lists in-frame clones only, not all of them. The sample holds some 73,000 clones, almost 85% seen once. The sample was blood, taken before dendritic cell vaccination. The V gene is TRBV6-1, the J gene TRBJ1-2; D is uncertain. The sequence derives from a human donor with glioblastoma. CDR3 in DNA: TGTGCCTCCGAGGGTCTCTATGGCTACACCTTC. Residues: CASEGLYGYTF.